This T cell receptor beta chain was profiled in a study of T cell responses to AZD1222 COVID-19 vaccine. TCRdb keeps only in-frame clones here, not all; method: immunoSEQ multiplex PCR. The sample contains 100,000 or so clones, approximately 86% of which appear only once. With respect to this clone: The target antigen is unknown.

With V trimmed by 0 bases and J by 2 bases, 3 bases remained unmatched. The CDR3 extends over 15 amino acids. Germline values: CDR1 SGHRS, CDR2 YFSETQ. Study results and caveats: Baseline serostatus was positive in only six or seven AZD1222 recipients.

The rearrangement links TRBV5-1 to TRBJ2-3; TRBD2 matches 7 bases. The specimen comprised peripheral blood, sampled on day 0 of AZD1222 vaccination. The clonotype comes from an adult in good health. The CDR3 DNA sequence: TGCGCCAGCAGCTTGGTAGCGGGCCCCACAGATACGCAGTATTTT. It codes for CASSLVAGPTDTQYF.